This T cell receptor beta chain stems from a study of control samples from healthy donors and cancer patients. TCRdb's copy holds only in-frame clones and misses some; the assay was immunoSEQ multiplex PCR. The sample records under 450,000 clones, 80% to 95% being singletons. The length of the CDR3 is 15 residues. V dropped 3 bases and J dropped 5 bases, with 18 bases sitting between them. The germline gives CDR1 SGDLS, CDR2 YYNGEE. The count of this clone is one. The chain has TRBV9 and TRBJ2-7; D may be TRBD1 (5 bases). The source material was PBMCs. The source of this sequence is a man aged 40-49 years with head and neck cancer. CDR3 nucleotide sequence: TGTGCCAGCAGCGCAACCTACCAGGGTAGCAACGAGCAGTACTTC. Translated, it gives CASSATYQGSNEQYF. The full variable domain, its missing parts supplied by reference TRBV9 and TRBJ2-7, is DSGVTQTPKHLITATGQRVTLRCSPRSGDLSVYWYQQSLDQGLQFLIQYYNGEERAKGNILERFSAQQFPDLHSELNLSSLELGDSALYFCASSATYQGSNEQYFGPGTRLTVT.